Listed here is a single T cell receptor (beta chain). The target of this receptor is not known. No clone much larger than this one lies a single base away; base qualities are absent. The receptor library was made with PCR. Sequencer: Illumina HiSeq 2500. To normalize quantification of the TCRbeta repertoire, the TCR libraries were built with molecular barcoding that relied on unique molecular identifiers. TCRdb passed the public sequencing reads through fastp at Q25 and MiXCR, retaining productive beta sequences. A single entry per CDR3 protein holds the most common genes and DNA from its merged rows. The sample data list 700,000 to 950,000 distinct CDR3 sequences, and roughly 15% of these were observed just once. 5% of the sample rests with the top ten. Sample treatment or condition, as interpreted from the label and publication: allogeneic hematopoietic cell transplantation with graft depleted of TCRalphabeta T cells and CD19 B cells. TCRalphabeta/CD19-depleted allogeneic hematopoietic cell grafts were given to the transplant recipients, all of whom were children.

This entry is derived from a study of T-cell reconstitution after alpha-beta-depleted transplantation in children listed by TCRdb under 2016. Broadly, across the study: T-cell immune reconstitution after TCRalphabeta/CD19-depleted allogeneic hematopoietic cell transplantation in children was quantitatively tracked in the study by means of TCR repertoire profiling.

General findings and caveats noted by the study authors: Apparently early alphabetaT-cell count recovery about two months after transplant reportedly relied on only several hundred rapidly expanded clones derived from non-depleted graft cells. Over the following months the frequencies of hyperexpanded clones went down, and after one year T-cell counts and TCRbeta diversity were mostly credited to newly produced T cells. In some patients, the high TCRbeta diversity seen at day 60 was put down to recipient T cells and intrathymic progenitors that had survived conditioning.

The receptor comes from a male patient aged 10-17 years who had a stem cell transplant for acute lymphoblastic leukemia, so the T cells may come from the graft donor. The source material was PBMCs, mostly from graft donor cells, sampled 360 days after TCRalphabeta/CD19-depleted stem cell transplant.

The DNA sequence is given as TGCGCCAGCAGCTTAAAGGCGCGTTTAGAGACCCAGTACTTC. This codes for CASSLKARLETQYF. The V and J segments used are TRBV5-1 and TRBJ2-5; the D gene identity is not certain. CDR1 and CDR2 were assigned from the germline V gene as SGHRS and YFSETQ. The trim is 2 bases for V and 4 bases for J, with a gap of 12 bases between the germline ends. The CDR3 holds 14 amino acids from the cysteine to the phenylalanine. Here the CDR3 DNA is all that survives: 42 bases in frame from base 1.